The clone carrying this T cell receptor (beta chain) was counted between two and nine times. Every sample gave at least 6 micrograms of total RNA when it was extracted. The sample originates from a study of blood T cells in healthy people across ages. At the level of the study: The capture of about one barcoded beta molecule per two T cells was achieved by template switching.

Combining a sample-barcoded 5' primer with a J-beta primer mix, a second PCR ran for roughly 6 to 12 cycles. TCRdb re-analysed the 5' RACE reads in MiXCR, keeping a single row per CDR3 protein. The sample has some 1.4 million distinct CDR3 sequences; around two fifths are singletons. The germline gives CDR1 MGHDK, CDR2 SYGVNS. J was trimmed by 6 bases and V by 6 bases; bases with no gene match: 5. This CDR3 region has 15 residues. The receptor was isolated from a woman under 30 in good health. The V call is TRBV25-1, the J call TRBJ1-6; 10 nucleotides align to TRBD1. Sequenced material: blood. The CDR3 DNA reads TGTGCCAGCAGCGAGGGACAGGGGTTTAATTCACCCCTCCACTTT. It codes for CASSEGQGFNSPLHF. The variable domain in full, with the rest retrieved from reference TRBV25-1 and TRBJ1-6, is EADIYQTPRYLVIGTGKKITLECSQTMGHDKMYWYQQDPGMELHLIHYSYGVNSTEKGDLSSESTVSRIRTEHFPLTLESARPSHTSQYLCASSEGQGFNSPLHFGNGTRLTVT.